This T cell receptor beta chain was recovered during a study of CD8+CD57+ T cells in acquired aplastic anemia. General observations from the study: The number of CD8+ CDR3 sequences shared by patients and controls was about 27.

Trimming removed 4 bases from V and 4 bases from J, with 7 bases in between. The CDR3 contains 13 residues. The germline CDR1 and CDR2 sequences are MRHNA and SNTAGT. An expansion of CD8+CD57+ cells by flow cytometry had been shown in patients chosen for sequencing. On this clonotype itself: Its target is unknown.

Genomic DNA provided the template from which TCR beta VDJ and CDR3 profiles were obtained. A single record per CDR3 protein comes from TCRdb applying MiXCR to the reads. The sample gives 200,000 or so distinct CDR3 sequences, approximately 50% of which show up once; around 8.8% is in the top ten. The sample comprised sorted CD4+, CD8+, or CD8+CD57+ T cells (not recorded which) from PBMCs. The receptor comes from a human donor with aplastic anemia. J is TRBJ2-2 and V is TRBV6-4; D is possibly TRBD1 (5 bases). This chain's CDR3 is CASSVTGTGELFF. The CDR3 nucleotides are TGTGCCAGCAGTGTAACAGGCACCGGGGAGCTGTTTTTT.